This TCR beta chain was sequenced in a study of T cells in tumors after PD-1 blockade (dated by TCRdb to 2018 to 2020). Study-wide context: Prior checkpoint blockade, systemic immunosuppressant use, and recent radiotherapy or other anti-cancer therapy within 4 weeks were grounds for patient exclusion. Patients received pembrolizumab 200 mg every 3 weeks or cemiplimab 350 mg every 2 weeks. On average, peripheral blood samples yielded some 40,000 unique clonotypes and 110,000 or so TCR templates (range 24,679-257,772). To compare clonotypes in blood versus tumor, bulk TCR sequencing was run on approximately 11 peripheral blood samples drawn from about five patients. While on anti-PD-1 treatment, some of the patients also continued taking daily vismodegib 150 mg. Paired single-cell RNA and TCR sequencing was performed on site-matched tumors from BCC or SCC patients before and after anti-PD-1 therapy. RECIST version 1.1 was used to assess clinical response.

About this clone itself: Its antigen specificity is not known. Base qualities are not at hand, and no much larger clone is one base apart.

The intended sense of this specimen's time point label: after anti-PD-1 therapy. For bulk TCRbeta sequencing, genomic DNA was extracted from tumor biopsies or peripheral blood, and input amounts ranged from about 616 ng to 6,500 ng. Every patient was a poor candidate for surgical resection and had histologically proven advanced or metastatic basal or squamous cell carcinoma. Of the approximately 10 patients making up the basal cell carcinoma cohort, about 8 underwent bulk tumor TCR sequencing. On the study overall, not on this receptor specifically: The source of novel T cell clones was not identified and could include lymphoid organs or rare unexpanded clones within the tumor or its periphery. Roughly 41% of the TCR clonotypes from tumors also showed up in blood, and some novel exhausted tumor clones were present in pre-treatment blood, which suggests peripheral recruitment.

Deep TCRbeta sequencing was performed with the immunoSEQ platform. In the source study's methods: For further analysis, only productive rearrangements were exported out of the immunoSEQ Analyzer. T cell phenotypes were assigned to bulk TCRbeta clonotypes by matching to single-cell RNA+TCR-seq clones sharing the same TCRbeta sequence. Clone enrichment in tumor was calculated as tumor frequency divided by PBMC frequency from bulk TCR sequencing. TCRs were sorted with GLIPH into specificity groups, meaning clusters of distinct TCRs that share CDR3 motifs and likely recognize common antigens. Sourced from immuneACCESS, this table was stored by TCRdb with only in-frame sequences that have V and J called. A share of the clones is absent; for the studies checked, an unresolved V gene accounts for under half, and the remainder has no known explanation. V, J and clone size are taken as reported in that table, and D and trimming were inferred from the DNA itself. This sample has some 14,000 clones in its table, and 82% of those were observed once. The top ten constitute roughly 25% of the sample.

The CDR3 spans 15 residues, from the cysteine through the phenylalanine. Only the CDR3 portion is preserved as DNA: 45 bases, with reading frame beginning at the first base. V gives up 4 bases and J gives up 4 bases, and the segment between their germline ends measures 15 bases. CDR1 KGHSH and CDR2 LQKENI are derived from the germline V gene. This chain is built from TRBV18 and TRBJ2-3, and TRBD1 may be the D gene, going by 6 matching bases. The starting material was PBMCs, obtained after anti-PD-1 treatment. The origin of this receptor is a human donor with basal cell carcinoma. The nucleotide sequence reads TGTGCCAGCTCACTCACTCAGGGGCCGGCAGATACGCAGTATTTT. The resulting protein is CASSLTQGPADTQYF.